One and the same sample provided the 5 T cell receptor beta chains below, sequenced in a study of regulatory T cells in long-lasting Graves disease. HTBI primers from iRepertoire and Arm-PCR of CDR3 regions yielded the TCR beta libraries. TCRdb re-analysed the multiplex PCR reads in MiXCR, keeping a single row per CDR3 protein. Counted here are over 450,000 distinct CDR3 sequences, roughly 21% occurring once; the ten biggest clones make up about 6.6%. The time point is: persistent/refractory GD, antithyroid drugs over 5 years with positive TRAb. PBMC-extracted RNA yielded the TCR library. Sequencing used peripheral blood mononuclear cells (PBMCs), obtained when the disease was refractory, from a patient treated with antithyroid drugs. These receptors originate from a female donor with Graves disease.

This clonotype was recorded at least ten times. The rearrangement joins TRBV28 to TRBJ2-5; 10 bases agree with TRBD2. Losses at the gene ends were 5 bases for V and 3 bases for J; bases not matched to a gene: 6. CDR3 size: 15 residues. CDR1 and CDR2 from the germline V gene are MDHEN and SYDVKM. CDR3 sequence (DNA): TGTGCCAGCAGTGGGGGACTAGCGAGAAAAGAGACCCAGTACTTC. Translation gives CASSGGLARKETQYF.

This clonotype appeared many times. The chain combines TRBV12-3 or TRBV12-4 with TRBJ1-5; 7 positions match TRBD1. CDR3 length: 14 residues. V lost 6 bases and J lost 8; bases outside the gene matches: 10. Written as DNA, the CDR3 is TGTGCCAGCAGGAAAGACAGGGCCCATGAGCCCCAGCATTTT. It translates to CASRKDRAHEPQHF.

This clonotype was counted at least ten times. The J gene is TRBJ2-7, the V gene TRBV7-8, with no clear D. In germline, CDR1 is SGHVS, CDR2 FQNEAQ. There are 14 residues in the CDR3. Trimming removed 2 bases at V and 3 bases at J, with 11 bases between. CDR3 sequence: CASSLRSQIYEQYF. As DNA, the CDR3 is TGTGCCAGCAGCTTACGATCACAGATCTACGAGCAGTACTTC.

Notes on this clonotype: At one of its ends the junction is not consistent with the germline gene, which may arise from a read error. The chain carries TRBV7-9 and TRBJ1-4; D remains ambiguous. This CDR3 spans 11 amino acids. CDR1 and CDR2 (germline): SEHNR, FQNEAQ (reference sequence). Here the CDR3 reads CATGVEENLFF. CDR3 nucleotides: TGTGCCACCGGGGTTGAGGAAAACCTGTTTTTT.

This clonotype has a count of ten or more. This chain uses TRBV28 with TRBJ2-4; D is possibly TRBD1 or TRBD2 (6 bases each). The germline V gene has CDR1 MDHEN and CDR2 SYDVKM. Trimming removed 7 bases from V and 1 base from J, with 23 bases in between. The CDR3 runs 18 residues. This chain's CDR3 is CASKHATGPGRAKNIQYF. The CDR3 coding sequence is TGTGCCAGCAAACACGCTACAGGGCCGGGGAGGGCCAAAAACATTCAGTACTTC.